The 14 T cell receptor beta chains presented below share a single source sample, sequenced in a study of cytomegalovirus exposure and HLA in healthy donors. Vbeta (60) and Jbeta (13) primers were used in the PCR. TCRdb's table, derived via immunoSEQ multiplex PCR, lists solely in-frame clones and lacks some. Of over 100,000 clones listed, over 80% are singletons. The sample consisted of PBMCs. The receptors were gathered from a man aged 30 to 39 in good health and CMV-seronegative.

J is TRBJ1-4 and V is TRBV18, with D perhaps TRBD1 (5 bases). The germline CDR1 and CDR2 sequences are KGHSH and LQKENI. This CDR3 contains 17 residues. V lost 3 bases to trimming and J lost 7 bases, with 21 bases between them. This chain's CDR3 is CASSPPPGPLGVEKLFF. Written as DNA, the CDR3 is TGTGCCAGCTCACCTCCACCCGGTCCCTTAGGGGTTGAAAAACTGTTTTTT.

The rearrangement uses TRBV9 and TRBJ1-4; maybe TRBD1 (6 bases). The CDR3 totals 15 residues. The germline CDR1 and CDR2 sequences are SGDLS and YYNGEE. V was shortened by 0 bases and J by 4 bases, with 10 bases between the two germline ends. The DNA of the CDR3 is TGTGCCAGCAGCGTAGGACAGGCCATTAATGAAAAACTGTTTTTT. Residues: CASSVGQAINEKLFF.

The chain combines TRBV10-2 with TRBJ2-5; 7 positions agree with TRBD2. The better agreement between TRBJ2-7 and the DNA end casts doubt on the J call. The germline V gene has CDR1 WSHSY and CDR2 SAAADI. The CDR3 loop spans 15 amino acids. CDR3 region: CASRGWWGGSYEQYF. The CDR3 DNA sequence: TGCGCCAGCAGGGGGTGGTGGGGGGGCTCCTACGAGCAGTACTTC.

This chain links TRBV9 with TRBJ1-1, with 11 bases identical to TRBD1. In germline, CDR1 is SGDLS, CDR2 YYNGEE. Germline trimming cut 4 bases from V and 10 bases from J; bases unmatched to any gene: 9. The CDR3 has 14 residues. The CDR3 nucleotides read TGTGCCAGCAGCCCCGGGACAGGGGGGTATCCAGCTTTCTTT. Residues: CASSPGTGGYPAFF.

The chain carries TRBV19 and TRBJ1-1, with D uncertain. The CDR3 loop spans 12 amino acids. V dropped 5 bases and J dropped 10 bases, with 14 bases sitting between them. Looked up from germline, CDR1 is LNHDA and CDR2 is SQIVND (reference sequence). CDR3: CASSAYGDGAFF. CDR3 coding DNA: TGTGCCAGTAGTGCCTACGGGGATGGAGCTTTCTTT.

The rearrangement uses TRBV7-9 and TRBJ1-6; D is perhaps TRBD1 (6 bases). The CDR3 is made up of 12 amino acids. Germline V gene lookup returns CDR1 SEHNR and CDR2 FQNEAQ (reference sequence). Trimming stripped 9 bases from V and 9 bases from J, with 12 bases between. The CDR3 DNA sequence: TGTGCCAGTGTGGGGGCGGGTTCACCCCTCCACTTT. This sequence encodes CASVGAGSPLHF.

The chain combines TRBV19 with TRBJ1-5; D is perhaps TRBD1 (5 bases). Looked up from germline, CDR1 is LNHDA and CDR2 is SQIVND (reference sequence). Trimming cost V 10 bases and J 0 bases, with 7 bases left between them. CDR3 length: 12 amino acids. CDR3 loop: CATGHSNQPQHF. The CDR3 DNA reads TGTGCCACCGGACATAGCAATCAGCCCCAGCATTTT.

This clone appeared a single time. The genes are TRBV11-2 and TRBJ2-2, with no clear D. There are 12 residues in the CDR3. Germline V CDR1 and CDR2: SGHAT, FQNNGV. V was clipped by 4 bases and J by 5 bases, with 5 bases between them. The CDR3 protein is CASSSVTGELFF. CDR3 nucleotides: TGTGCCAGCAGCTCCGTAACCGGGGAGCTGTTTTTT.

In DNA, the CDR3 is TGTGCTAGTGGTTTGGAGAGCGACACTGAAGCTTTCTTT. The encoded protein is CASGLESDTEAFF. This chain links TRBV12-5 with TRBJ1-1; D is ambiguous. This CDR3 comprises 13 residues. Germline V CDR1 and CDR2: LGHNT, FRNRAP. The V gene lost 1 base and the J gene lost 3 bases, with 6 bases spanning the gap.

V usage is TRBV5-1 and J usage is TRBJ2-7, with D tentatively TRBD2 (5 bases). Germline values: CDR1 SGHRS, CDR2 YFSETQ. The CDR3 has 17 residues. Trimming pared 4 bases from V and 0 bases from J, leaving 20 bases between. CDR3: CASSRGDAGLLSYEQYF. In DNA form, the CDR3 reads TGCGCCAGCAGCCGAGGTGATGCTGGACTGCTCTCCTACGAGCAGTACTTC.

The rearrangement links TRBV7-9 to TRBJ1-5, with no clear D. The CDR3 has 13 residues. Germline CDR1 and CDR2: SEHNR and FQNEAQ (reference sequence). V was shortened by 4 bases and J by 2 bases, with 6 bases between the two germline ends. The CDR3 nucleotides read TGTGCCAGCAGCTCCGAGGGCAATCAGCCCCAGCATTTT. This sequence encodes CASSSEGNQPQHF.

The chain combines TRBV5-1 with TRBJ2-7, with D possibly TRBD2 on 6 matching bases. Germline V lookup: CDR1 SGHRS, CDR2 YFSETQ. The length of the CDR3 is 13 residues. V was trimmed by 0 bases and J by 7 bases, leaving 11 bases between them. CDR3 amino acids: CASSLGGLPEQYF. The CDR3, as DNA: TGCGCCAGCAGCTTGGGGGGACTCCCAGAGCAGTACTTC.

The genes are TRBV7-9 and TRBJ1-2; weak D call: TRBD1 (6 bases). Trimming took off 0 bases at V and 0 bases at J, with 8 bases between the two ends. This CDR3 spans 15 amino acids. Germline assignment: CDR1 SEHNR and CDR2 FQNEAQ (reference sequence). CDR3 loop: CASSLARTANYGYTF. CDR3 in DNA: TGTGCCAGCAGCTTAGCGAGGACAGCTAACTATGGCTACACCTTC.

V and J are TRBV4-1 and TRBJ2-2; D not resolved. V gave up 7 bases and J gave up 2 bases, with 2 bases separating them. Germline CDR1 and CDR2: MGHRA and YSYEKL. This CDR3 region has 11 residues. CDR3 protein: CASTNTGELFF. The CDR3 DNA follows: TGCGCCAGCACAAACACCGGGGAGCTGTTTTTT.